The source of this T cell receptor (beta chain) is a study of T cells after posttransplantation cyclophosphamide. Study-wide points: Skin or GI-infiltrating T cells shared few TRB sequences with blood. After PTCy, TRB diversity resembled that of CNI/methotrexate controls. Donor CD8+ memory clones often dominated recipient blood repertoires at later times.

For this clone: The antigen is undetermined. Different DNA sequences within this sample yield the same CDR3.

Using immunoSEQ multiplex PCR, the repertoire was profiled, and TCRdb retains in-frame clones only, with some absent. The data contain approximately 23,000 clones, less than 98% of them singletons. The naive gate required viable CD3+CD4+ or CD3+CD8+ cells with CCR7+CD45RA+CD45RO-CD95-CD27+CD28+ phenotype. On the day of bone marrow donation, the related graft donor provided peripheral blood. Germline CDR1 is SNHLY and CDR2 is FYNNEI. The CDR3 length is 14 residues. V lost 10 bases to trimming and J lost 7 bases; unmatched junction nucleotides: 15. Material for sequencing was naive CD4+ T cells sorted from PBMCs. The TCR was taken from a man in his fifties or sixties in good health, CMV-negative, and a related stem cell transplant donor. The chain joins TRBV2 to TRBJ2-5, with 7 positions matching TRBD1. Written as DNA, the CDR3 is TGTGCCACGACAGGACAGGCAGAGACGGGGACCCAGTACTTC. Its translation: CATTGQAETGTQYF.